This TCR beta chain was retrieved from a study of control samples from healthy donors and cancer patients. This table comes from immunoSEQ multiplex PCR, and its TCRdb copy is limited to in-frame clones, with some not included. The sample lists approximately 110,000 clones; just over 90% were seen once. Per the germline V gene, CDR1 is GTSNPN and CDR2 is SVGIG (reference sequence). This CDR3 region has 14 residues. The V segment lost 1 base and the J segment 7 bases; nucleotides outside the gene matches: 2. Sequenced input: blood. This receptor was identified in a human donor in good health. The donor label of this sample is uncertain. This chain uses TRBV30 with TRBJ1-6; 9 nucleotides match TRBD1. The CDR3 loop reads CAWSDGQGNSPLHF. The CDR3 nucleotides read TGTGCCTGGAGTGACGGACAGGGGAATTCACCCCTCCACTTT.